The source of this T cell receptor beta chain is a study of cytomegalovirus exposure and HLA in healthy donors (dated by TCRdb to the late 2010s). For the study in its entirety: According to an earlier analysis of a few hundred of the donors, about 179 million T cells yielded roughly 110 million unique TCR beta sequences and about 280 Gb of sequence data. An early release covering roughly 600 HLA-typed donors comprised 300 to 350 gigabases of sequencing data and tens of millions of unique TCR sequences. The genetic ancestry cluster associated with self-reported Caucasian donors included 80% to 90% of the roughly 400 genotyped donors. The study was designed to test whether signatures of past pathogen exposure could be identified by cataloging public T cell receptors. Using immunosequencing, the study profiled T cell repertoires from fewer than 850 subjects and related those repertoires to cytomegalovirus serostatus. Besides the first cohort of some 670 subjects, a separate validation cohort made up of 120 different subjects was used. To predict cytomegalovirus infection status, the study combined high-throughput TCR immunosequencing, statistical association of individual TCRs with disease status, and machine learning. To study patterns of TCR occurrence, a later analysis re-analyzed previously published TCR beta repertoires from hundreds of donors and added high-resolution HLA genotyping. Rather than using new phenotypic data, the later analysis identified candidate immune exposures from TCR beta sequences and from how often those sequences occurred across donors. To decide whether each TCR beta V gene segment behaved as functional or pseudogenic, an earlier analysis of some 600 of the donors relied on high-throughput TCR beta sequencing. Donor age, sex, ethnicity and CMV serostatus were compiled together with the repertoire data. In a later genetic analysis, genome-wide SNP genotypes for about three fifths of the roughly 670 donors were used, and that subset was treated as a discovery cohort. Every discovery cohort repertoire had been produced on one sequencing platform. HLA typing included class I and class II loci at four-digit resolution. Typing coverage varied by locus: 629-630 donors for A, B, C, DRB1 and DQB1; approximately 500 for DQA1; over 600 for DPA1; around 490 for DPB1. Roughly five DR-DQ haplotypes were handled as single units for association and clustering, since linkage in the cohort was strong. Among almost 400 genotyped donors of the cohort, an average of 235,054 unique TCR beta nucleotide sequences were sequenced per donor, 15% to 20% of them non-productive. Beyond this particular receptor, the publication reports: In both the original and validation cohorts, the classifier was reported to diagnose cytomegalovirus status with high specificity and sensitivity. Most CMV-associated TCR beta chains appeared to be HLA-restricted in a later analysis, and the HLA associations seemed to be driven largely by CMV exposure. The earlier analysis of approximately 560 of the donors excluded seventeen rarely observed V segments, including chromosome 9 orphons, because counts were too low. When HLA alleles, especially DR and DQ, strongly co-occurred, attributing TCR associations to individual alleles was difficult. A further reported finding was that TCR beta sequences accurately predicted the HLA-A and HLA-B alleles for most subjects in the first cohort. Correlated functional status among segregating V segments might be attributable to linkage disequilibrium, but an unknown experimental factor could not be ruled out. Most TCR sequences were seen in very few donors, while some public TCRs were found in many individuals. The only immune exposure information available for the cohort was CMV serostatus. The authors suggested that the approach could potentially be extended to other disease states and immunological phenotypes. According to a later genetic analysis, donors in an Asian-associated ancestry cluster had fewer N-insertions in productive TCRs than the approximately 690-donor mean. Because HLA typing was missing for some donors at each locus, association tests included only the typed subset. In an earlier analysis of 500 to 650 of the donors, most TCR beta V segments appeared in productive rearrangements about 87% or about 30% of the time, broadly matching IMGT annotations. Compared with equally common non-associated chains, HLA-associated TCR beta chains in a later analysis were more clonally expanded and had lower generation probabilities. Sequencing depth was assumed to be roughly uniform across donors in the presence/absence analyses, though that assumption may not hold. In the study, approximately 150 TCR beta chains were listed as associated with cytomegalovirus. In vitro tests confirmed that a few of the cytomegalovirus-associated TCR beta chains recognize cytomegalovirus antigens. This cohort had only TCR beta chains sequenced, and the lack of alpha or paired-chain data limited which features could be detected. A later analysis reported that several top co-occurrence clusters appeared linked to parvovirus B19, influenza, CMV and Epstein-Barr virus. A later genetic analysis associated a missense DCLRE1C variant with V-gene and J-gene trimming of TCR beta chains, and an independent cohort replicated the association. In a later analysis, 16,951 TCR beta sequences were associated with specific HLA alleles at a false discovery rate of 0.05. In a later analysis, TCR association rates were found to vary across HLA loci, with the most associated TCRs seen for DRB1 alleles and the fewest for HLA-C alleles. The 87-base-pair reads could not distinguish some IMGT-functional V segments, including TRBV6-2 and TRBV6-3, so those segments were excluded. A group of highly shared sequence variants was considered likely to be a technical artifact of the sequencing pipeline.

As to this clone: Its specific antigen is unknown. Nothing much larger sits one base from this clone, and base qualities are not available.

Library creation used the immunoSEQ multiplex PCR assay. The multiplex PCR relied on a mix of 60 forward primers for TCR Vbeta segments and 13 reverse primers for TCR Jbeta segments. Amplification of the CDR3 region of rearranged TCR beta genes was performed with a multiplex PCR assay on genomic DNA. The amplified TCR beta libraries were sequenced on the Illumina HiSeq System as 87-base-pair reads. For the original study's pipeline: A later analysis tallied roughly 78 million unique TCR beta chains across the 650 to 750 repertoires, and 10 million to 11 million of those chains were shared by two or more donors. Raw reads were error-corrected and collapsed into unique sequences with a nearest-neighbor algorithm that merged closely related sequences to remove PCR and sequencing errors. To assign V, D and J gene segments, CDR3 sequences were aligned to IMGT reference sequences. For a sequence to be retained, at least a six-nucleotide match to both a V gene segment and a J gene segment was required. A rearrangement was called productive if the CDR3 had no stop codons and remained in frame with V and J, and every other rearrangement was called non-productive. CDR3 was defined according to IMGT convention as the region running from the second conserved V-encoded cysteine to the conserved J-encoded phenylalanine. The earlier analysis of about 570 of the donors excluded any sequence lacking an unambiguous match to a single V gene segment. In an earlier analysis of a few hundred of the donors, V segments were called functional above 56.7% productive rearrangements and were called segregating when the between-donor standard deviation exceeded 5%. A statistical classification framework was developed to diagnose cytomegalovirus status using the catalog of TCR beta chain sequences. A later analysis assigned V and J genes by comparing TCR nucleotide sequences with IMGT/GENE-DB human TR gene sequences. The TCRdist pipeline was used in a later analysis to assign CDR3 sequences and most-parsimonious VDJ recombination scenarios. In a later analysis, each TCR beta chain was defined by its CDR3 amino acid sequence together with its V-gene family, and reads lacking a unique V-gene family were excluded. To address suspected cross-contamination and a sequencing artifact, a later analysis removed a few hundred highly shared, low-generation-probability nucleotide sequences. A later analysis calculated a clonal expansion index for each public chain from normalized within-repertoire ranks of inferred template counts. In a later analysis, generation probabilities were computed with a VDJ recombination model fitted to out-of-frame rearrangements, and the resulting probabilities were checked against IGoR. A later analysis scored TCR-TCR, TCR-HLA and TCR-CMV co-occurrence with hypergeometric tests, applying a repertoire-size bias correction to TCR pairs. A later analysis estimated false discovery rates by permuting HLA or CMV assignments 20 times. In a later analysis, co-occurring TCRs were grouped using DBSCAN, and TCRdist sequence similarity was added for clustering within HLA-allele-positive subsets. Repertoires with fewer than 30,000 or more than 120,000 public chains were left out of co-occurrence clustering, as were five repertoires with anomalous nucleotide sharing. The table was pulled from immuneACCESS by TCRdb, which kept in-frame rearrangements only. Such tables lose some clones; where checked, under half of the loss comes from unresolved V genes, and the rest has no known cause. That table supplies the V and J calls and clone size; D and trimming were determined from the DNA. In this sample the table shows fewer than 250,000 clones, around 75% of which occur a single time. The top ten clonotypes cover less than 4% of the sample.

V lost 6 bases and J lost 2 bases, and the count of bases not matched to a germline gene is 9. From the cysteine through the phenylalanine, the CDR3 covers 15 amino acids. Only the CDR3 region is kept as DNA, spanning 45 bases read in frame from base 1. The germline V gene encodes CDR1 MNHNY and CDR2 SVGAGI (reference sequence). The cohort was made up of approximately 670 healthy bone marrow donors. All cohort members were sampled while nominally healthy, although unrecorded immune exposures were likely present. The donor was CMV seropositive and was included in the group of around 300 seropositive cohort members. A peripheral blood sample was provided by each donor, and peripheral blood mononuclear cells were used for TCR beta sequencing. Genomic DNA extraction from the blood cell samples was performed with the Qiagen DNeasy Blood Extraction Kit.

Recombination joined TRBV6-6 with TRBJ2-7; 8 middle bases align to TRBD2. The origin of this receptor is a woman aged 25-40 years in good health and CMV-seropositive. Material for sequencing was PBMCs. CDR3 protein: CASRGASGHTYEQYF. The nucleotides read TGTGCCAGCAGGGGGGCTAGCGGGCATACCTACGAGCAGTACTTC.